This TCR beta chain was obtained from a study of blood T cells in healthy people across ages. Study-level points and caveats: Getting older went along with TCR beta diversity per million T cells dropping roughly linearly. Both higher diversity and more naive CD4+ cells marked long-lived donors when set against aged donors. Researchers deemed the diversity estimates from one million T cells underestimates.

Germline values: CDR1 SGHTA, CDR2 FQGNSA. The CDR3 covers 18 residues. The trim removed 1 base at V and 1 base at J, leaving 6 bases unmatched. In the case of this clonotype: Its antigen is not identified.

A sample-barcoded 5' primer and a J-beta primer mix were used in a second PCR of about 7 to 11 cycles. One entry per CDR3 protein, called by TCRdb with MiXCR from the 5' RACE reads. The repertoire holds 1.5 million to 2 million distinct CDR3 sequences, roughly 30% seen once, with roughly 10% in the top ten. Russia was home to the donors, healthy Caucasian individuals aged about 6 to 90. This TCR was sampled from a woman aged 25 to 39 in good health. Input material: blood. The V gene is TRBV7-2, the J gene TRBJ2-5; 13 bases align to TRBD2. CDR3 nucleotides: TGTGCCAGCAGCTTAGGGTTACTAGCGGGGGGGTTCCAAGAGACCCAGTACTTC. Translating gives CASSLGLLAGGFQETQYF.